The next 20 T cell receptor beta chains were all read from a single sample in a study of technical replicates of blood from a handful of donors. Here immunoSEQ multiplex PCR was the method, and the copy in TCRdb shows in-frame clones only, minus some. The sample lists some 80,000 clones; about 91% were seen once. Source material: T cells isolated from PBMCs. Receptors originate from a human donor in good health.

Only one count was recorded for this clone. CDR3 sequence reads: CASSQGRAYEQYF. The CDR3 region has the DNA TGCGCCAGCAGCCAAGGCAGGGCCTACGAGCAGTACTTC. J is TRBJ2-7 and V is TRBV4-1; tentatively, D is TRBD1 (5 bases). The CDR3 runs 13 residues. From germline, CDR1 is MGHRA and CDR2 YSYEKL. Trimming pared 1 base from V and 2 bases from J, leaving 6 bases between.

The J gene is TRBJ1-1, the V gene TRBV21-1; the D segment call TRBD1 is taken from the table without a DNA check. TRBV21-1 is described as a pseudogene. The CDR3 covers 16 residues. The CDR3 is CASSNDRVIMNTEAFF. The DNA for the CDR3 is TGTGCCAGCAGCAATGACAGGGTAATTATGAACACTGAAGCTTTCTTT.

The V and J genes are TRBV28 and TRBJ1-1; tentatively, D is TRBD1 (6 bases). CDR3 length: 12 amino acids. Trimming removed 6 bases at V and 8 bases at J, with 13 bases between. Germline loops: CDR1 MDHEN, CDR2 SYDVKM. The CDR3 loop is CASSPGQREAFF. As DNA, the CDR3 is TGTGCCAGCAGCCCCGGACAGCGAGAAGCTTTCTTT.

The V and J genes are TRBV7-6 and TRBJ1-3; maybe TRBD1 (5 bases). V shed 4 bases and J shed 3 bases, with 10 bases lying between them. Germline CDR1 reads SGHVS; CDR2 reads FNYEAQ. This CDR3 region has 14 residues. Here the CDR3 reads CASSYQGFGNTIYF. The CDR3 nucleotides read TGTGCCAGCAGCTACCAGGGCTTTGGAAACACCATATATTTT. Full variable domain (missing parts from reference TRBV7-6 and TRBJ1-3): GAGVSQSPRYKVTKRGQDVALRCDPISGHVSLYWYRQALGQGPEFLTYFNYEAQQDKSGLPNDRFSAERPEGSISTLTIQRTEQRDSAMYRCASSYQGFGNTIYFGEGSWLTVV.

This chain connects TRBV5-4 to TRBJ2-3; possible D gene TRBD2, 5 bases. Germline V gene data show CDR1 as SGHNT and CDR2 as YYREEE (reference sequence). V lost 1 base to trimming and J lost 2 bases, with 11 bases between them. This CDR3 comprises 15 residues. The CDR3, as DNA: TGTGCCAGCAGCTTGCGGGGATCACACACAGATACGCAGTATTTT. Its translation: CASSLRGSHTDTQYF.

The chain links TRBV28 to TRBJ1-4, with 7 bases lining up with TRBD1. The V segment lost 7 bases and the J segment 4 bases; nucleotides outside the gene matches: 12. This CDR3 has 16 amino acids. Germline assignment: CDR1 MDHEN and CDR2 SYDVKM. CDR3 sequence: CASIPNQGQYNEKLFF. Here the CDR3 DNA reads TGTGCCAGCATTCCCAACCAGGGACAGTATAATGAAAAACTGTTTTTT.

The V call is TRBV5-1, the J call TRBJ2-5; 10 positions agree with TRBD2. Per germline, CDR1 SGHRS and CDR2 YFSETQ. The CDR3 is made up of 14 amino acids. Trimming took 0 bases from V and 4 from J; bases not matched to a gene: 0. CDR3: CASSLASGRETQYF. As DNA, the CDR3 is TGCGCCAGCAGCTTGGCTAGCGGGAGAGAGACCCAGTACTTC.

The chain is built from TRBV4-1 and TRBJ1-3; D possibly corresponds to TRBD1 (5 bases). The CDR3 is 15 amino acids. Germline CDR1 MGHRA, CDR2 YSYEKL. V lost 0 bases to trimming and J lost 5 bases, with 11 bases between them. The CDR3 bases are TGCGCCAGCAGCCAAGAGGCGCGACAGAGAAACACCATATATTTT. It encodes CASSQEARQRNTIYF.

CDR3: CASSSRAGNTEAFF. The CDR3 DNA follows: TGCGCCAGCAGCTCCCGTGCGGGAAACACTGAAGCTTTCTTT. The chain has TRBV5-1 and TRBJ1-1; D gene ambiguous. The CDR3 consists of 14 residues. Germline lookup yields CDR1 SGHRS and CDR2 YFSETQ. V lost 3 bases and J 2 bases, leaving 11 bases between the germline ends.

The chain combines TRBV7-8 with TRBJ1-1; 7 bases agree with TRBD1. After removal of 5 bases from V and 0 bases from J, the junction contained 6 bases not matched to a gene. Germline loops: CDR1 SGHVS, CDR2 FQNEAQ. This CDR3 comprises 15 residues. CDR3 DNA: TGTGCCAGCAGCCCCCAGGGGGAAATGAACACTGAAGCTTTCTTT. Amino acids: CASSPQGEMNTEAFF.

The V call is TRBV4-1, the J call TRBJ1-5, with 7 bases lining up with TRBD1. With V trimmed by 2 bases and J by 5 bases, 9 bases remained unmatched. Germline lookup yields CDR1 MGHRA and CDR2 YSYEKL. The CDR3 runs 16 residues. CDR3 sequence: CASSQFTGTADQPQHF. Written as DNA, the CDR3 is TGCGCCAGCAGCCAATTCACGGGGACAGCTGATCAGCCCCAGCATTTT.

J is TRBJ2-1 and V is TRBV10-3, with TRBD1 identical over 7 bases. Unmatched junction bases numbered 10, after V lost 6 bases and J lost 8 bases. The CDR3 runs to 14 residues. Germline V gene lookup returns CDR1 ENHRY and CDR2 SYGVKD. The CDR3 protein is CAISETGQQDEQFF. The CDR3 DNA reads as TGTGCCATCAGCGAGACAGGGCAGCAGGATGAGCAGTTCTTC.

The chain carries TRBV11-2 and TRBJ1-2; D is unclear. This CDR3 spans 14 amino acids. V was shortened by 0 bases and J by 3 bases, with 8 bases between the two germline ends. The germline V gene encodes CDR1 SGHAT and CDR2 FQNNGV. The CDR3 loop reads CASSLDGGDYGYTF. CDR3 coding DNA: TGTGCCAGCAGCTTAGACGGCGGCGACTATGGCTACACCTTC.

The rearrangement joins TRBV13 to TRBJ1-2, with 7 bases matching TRBD1. The CDR3 consists of 16 residues. From germline, CDR1 is PRHDT and CDR2 FYEKMQ (reference sequence). After removal of 0 bases from V and 3 bases from J, the junction contained 7 bases not matched to a gene. CDR3 sequence reads: CASSLGRDRADYGYTF. The CDR3 region has the DNA TGTGCCAGCAGCTTAGGCCGCGACAGGGCAGACTATGGCTACACCTTC. The entire variable domain, with the rest obtained from reference TRBV13 and TRBJ1-2, is as follows: AAGVIQSPRHLIKEKRETATLKCYPIPRHDTVYWYQQGPGQDPQFLISFYEKMQSDKGSIPDRFSAQQFSDYHSELNMSSLELGDSALYFCASSLGRDRADYGYTFGSGTRLTVV.

The chain uses TRBV30 and TRBJ2-7; D is possibly TRBD2 (6 bases). Germline V gene sequence: CDR1 GTSNPN, CDR2 SVGIG (reference sequence). The V and J ends lost 5 bases and 4 bases respectively, with 15 bases between them. This CDR3 has 13 amino acids. This chain's CDR3 is CAWDSLGGYEQYF. DNA of the CDR3: TGTGCCTGGGACAGCCTGGGGGGATACGAGCAGTACTTC.

The rearrangement links TRBV19 to TRBJ1-1, with 7 positions matching TRBD1. The CDR3 totals 13 residues. CDR1 is LNHDA, CDR2 SQIVND, per germline (reference sequence). Losses at the gene ends were 7 bases for V and 0 bases for J; bases not matched to a gene: 2. As DNA, the CDR3 is TGTGCCAGTACGGGACAGCTGAACACTGAAGCTTTCTTT. It yields the protein CASTGQLNTEAFF.

The chain recombines TRBV13 with TRBJ2-5, with 8 bases fitting TRBD2. Germline CDR1 reads PRHDT; CDR2 reads FYEKMQ (reference sequence). J lost 5 bases, V lost 1 base, and 3 bases had no gene match. CDR3 size: 14 residues. Here the CDR3 DNA reads TGTGCCAGCAGCTTAGACGGGAGGGGTGAGACCCAGTACTTC. It translates to CASSLDGRGETQYF.

V gene TRBV5-1 combines with J gene TRBJ2-5; D perhaps matches TRBD1 (6 bases). V was clipped by 0 bases and J by 3 bases, with 21 bases between them. CDR1 is SGHRS and CDR2 is YFSETQ in the germline V gene. This CDR3 contains 18 residues. As DNA, the CDR3 is TGCGCCAGCAGCTTGGGCATCGGAACGGGACAATCCGAAGAGACCCAGTACTTC. The encoded protein is CASSLGIGTGQSEETQYF. Filled out from reference TRBV5-1 and TRBJ2-5, the complete variable domain reads KAGVTQTPRYLIKTRGQQVTLSCSPISGHRSVSWYQQTPGQGLQFLFEYFSETQRNKGNFPGRFSGRQFSNSRSEMNVSTLELGDSALYLCASSLGIGTGQSEETQYFGPGTRLLVL.

The J gene is TRBJ2-3, the V gene TRBV6-1; the D is unclear. The germline CDR1 and CDR2 sequences are MNHNS and SASEGT. This CDR3 has 15 residues. V was trimmed by 1 base and J by 0 bases, leaving 8 bases between them. CDR3 region: CASSEGLPSTDTQYF. CDR3 nucleotides: TGTGCCAGCAGTGAAGGACTTCCAAGCACAGATACGCAGTATTTT.

The chain combines TRBV29-1 with TRBJ1-2; possible D gene TRBD1, 6 bases. V lost 1 base and J 4 bases, leaving 16 bases between the germline ends. The CDR3 totals 15 residues. The germline gives CDR1 SQVTM, CDR2 ANQGSEA. The CDR3 protein is CSVEGAGGRGYGYTF. The CDR3 DNA is TGCAGCGTTGAAGGGGCAGGTGGCAGGGGCTATGGCTACACCTTC.